This T cell receptor (beta chain) originates from a study of blood T cells in healthy people across ages. Study overall: Template switching caught about one barcoded beta molecule for each two T cells.

Around 9.5 milliliters of peripheral blood were drawn from each donor. Using a J-beta primer mix together with a sample-barcoded 5' primer, a second PCR was run for roughly 7 to 11 cycles. Through a template-switch adaptor with 12 random nucleotides, each cDNA molecule received a tag. TCRdb re-derived calls from the 5' RACE reads in MiXCR, one entry per CDR3 protein. The repertoire has about 580,000 distinct CDR3 sequences, roughly 48% of them found once; the top ten carry 20% to 25%. This clonotype was found a few times. Its antigen is unidentified. Study outcomes and limitations: Bulk PBMC profiling left naive and antigen-experienced comparisons inconclusive.

Trimming stripped 5 bases from V and 3 bases from J, with 13 bases between. The germline gives CDR1 DFQATT, CDR2 SNEGSKA (reference sequence). This CDR3 contains 13 residues. Sequences were obtained from blood. The rearrangement uses TRBV20-1 and TRBJ2-5; no clear D. The source of this sequence is a man of 80 years or more in good health. This CDR3 reads CSARWVHEETQYF. The CDR3 DNA reads TGCAGTGCTCGCTGGGTCCACGAAGAGACCCAGTACTTC.